Listed below are T cell receptor beta chains from one sample, sequenced in a study of cytomegalovirus exposure and HLA in healthy donors. This table comes from immunoSEQ multiplex PCR, and its TCRdb copy is limited to in-frame clones, with some not included. In the table there are 95,000 to 130,000 clones, around 75% of which are singletons. Sequencing used PBMCs. These TCRs come from a woman under 30 in good health and CMV-seronegative. Each CDR3 is given with its conserved first and last residue. The order of the fields is V gene, CDR3 protein.

V: TRBV11-2
CDR3: CASSRSSGVMNTEAFF

V: TRBV9
CDR3: CASSGDRGEAFF

V: TRBV28
CDR3: CASSFLGGRNTIYF

V: TRBV6-5
CDR3: CASSTQGLVGTQYF

V: TRBV4-1
CDR3: CASSQVSAGEQYF

V: TRBV5-1
CDR3: CASSGDSYNEQFF

V: TRBV19
CDR3: CASSRGVYTDTQYF

V: TRBV28
CDR3: CASSGTGNQPQHF

V: TRBV6-4
CDR3: CATHPGQGRADTQYF

V: TRBV5-6
CDR3: CASSLGGGSPPLHF

V: TRBV2
CDR3: CASSEGQGGNQPQHF

V: TRBV7-2
CDR3: CASSPNGGYETQYF

V: TRBV6-1
CDR3: CASTKGYGGTEAFF

V: TRBV30
CDR3: CAWSTRTGNSPLHF

V: TRBV9
CDR3: CASSAEESSYNEQFF

V: TRBV6-5
CDR3: CASRGTIDTGELFF

V: TRBV4-1
CDR3: CASSPGLAGGWGETQYF

V: TRBV14
CDR3: CASSQRDRALGGYTF

V: TRBV2
CDR3: CASSEDRGLETQYF

V: TRBV7-9
CDR3: CASSLVKGVGTEAFF

V: TRBV6-5
CDR3: CASSWTDTDTQYF

V: TRBV5-4
CDR3: CASTGQGQETQYF

V: TRBV2
CDR3: CALSKNYGYTF

V: TRBV14
CDR3: CASSSYSGSSYNEQFF